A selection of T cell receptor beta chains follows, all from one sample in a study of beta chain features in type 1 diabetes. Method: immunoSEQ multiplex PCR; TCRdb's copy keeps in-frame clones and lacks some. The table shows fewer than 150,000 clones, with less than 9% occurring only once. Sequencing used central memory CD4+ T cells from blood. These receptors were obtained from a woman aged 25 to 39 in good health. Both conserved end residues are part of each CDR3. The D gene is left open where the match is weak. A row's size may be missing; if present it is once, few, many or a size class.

CDR3nt: TGCGCCAGCAGCCAAGATCCGGGGGACGGCACCTACGAGCAGTACTTC
CDR3aa: CASSQDPGDGTYEQYF
v_gene: TRBV4-1
abundance: few
j_gene: TRBJ2-7
d_gene: NA
len: 16

CDR3nt: TGCGCCAGCAGCCAAGGGCGAAGGCGGGAGATCGTCTATGAGCAGTTCTTC
CDR3aa: CASSQGRRREIVYEQFF
v_gene: TRBV4-3
abundance: many
j_gene: TRBJ2-1
d_gene: TRBD2
len: 17

CDR3nt: TGTGCCAGCAGTTACTCGTCCGGGGAAGGAAACACCATATATTTT
CDR3aa: CASSYSSGEGNTIYF
v_gene: TRBV6-6
abundance: few
j_gene: TRBJ1-3
d_gene: NA
len: 15

CDR3nt: TGTGCCAGCAGTGAGACAGGGAGCAACACAGATACGCAGTATTTT
CDR3aa: CASSETGSNTDTQYF
v_gene: TRBV25-1
abundance: NA
j_gene: TRBJ2-3
d_gene: TRBD1
len: 15

CDR3nt: TGCGCCAGCAGCCAAGCGGACATCATCTCCTACAATGAGCAGTTCTTC
CDR3aa: CASSQADIISYNEQFF
v_gene: TRBV4-1
abundance: NA
j_gene: TRBJ2-1
d_gene: NA
len: 16

CDR3nt: TGCAGCGTTGACGTTCCGACACGATACAATGAGCAGTTCTTC
CDR3aa: CSVDVPTRYNEQFF
v_gene: TRBV29-1
abundance: many
j_gene: TRBJ2-1
d_gene: NA
len: 14

CDR3nt: TGTGCCAGCAGGGGGGACAGGGGAGGCTACACCTTC
CDR3aa: CASRGDRGGYTF
v_gene: TRBV2
abundance: few
j_gene: TRBJ1-2
d_gene: TRBD1
len: 12

CDR3nt: TGTGCCTGGAGTGCTCTAGGGGCCAATGGCGGGGAGCTGTTTTTT
CDR3aa: CAWSALGANGGELFF
v_gene: TRBV30
abundance: NA
j_gene: TRBJ2-2
d_gene: NA
len: 15

CDR3nt: TGTGCCAGCAGCTTCGCAGCGAACACAGATACGCAGTATTTT
CDR3aa: CASSFAANTDTQYF
v_gene: TRBV11-1
abundance: few
j_gene: TRBJ2-3
d_gene: NA
len: 14

CDR3nt: TGTGCCAGCAGTGAATTTTTGGCAGGGAACATTCAGTACTTC
CDR3aa: CASSEFLAGNIQYF
v_gene: TRBV6-1
abundance: few
j_gene: TRBJ2-4
d_gene: NA
len: 14

CDR3nt: TGTGCCAGCAGCAAAGGGACGACTAGCGTTTACAATGAGCAGTTCTTC
CDR3aa: CASSKGTTSVYNEQFF
v_gene: TRBV2
abundance: NA
j_gene: TRBJ2-1
d_gene: TRBD2
len: 16

CDR3nt: TGTGCCAGCTCAGCGACAGGGGCCGGGGAGCTGTTTTTT
CDR3aa: CASSATGAGELFF
v_gene: TRBV18
abundance: NA
j_gene: TRBJ2-2
d_gene: TRBD1
len: 13

CDR3nt: TGTGCCAGCAGCCCCTGGGTAGCGGGAGAATACGAGCAGTACTTC
CDR3aa: CASSPWVAGEYEQYF
v_gene: TRBV7-2
abundance: few
j_gene: TRBJ2-7
d_gene: TRBD2
len: 15

CDR3nt: TGTGCCTGGAGTGTAGCGCATGACTACGAGCAGTACTTC
CDR3aa: CAWSVAHDYEQYF
v_gene: TRBV30
abundance: NA
j_gene: TRBJ2-7
d_gene: NA
len: 13

CDR3nt: TGTGCCAGCAGTTCCCTAGCGGGAGCGGTTAATGAGCAGTTCTTC
CDR3aa: CASSSLAGAVNEQFF
v_gene: TRBV6-6
abundance: NA
j_gene: TRBJ2-1
d_gene: TRBD2
len: 15

CDR3nt: TGCGCCAGCAGCTTGGTTTCCGCGGGCGGGGGCTACACCTTC
CDR3aa: CASSLVSAGGGYTF
v_gene: TRBV5-1
abundance: once
j_gene: TRBJ1-2
d_gene: NA
len: 14

CDR3nt: TGTGCCAGCAGCCCAGGGGGTCACTACAATGAGCAGTTCTTC
CDR3aa: CASSPGGHYNEQFF
v_gene: TRBV11-2
abundance: few
j_gene: TRBJ2-1
d_gene: TRBD1
len: 14

CDR3nt: TGTGCCAGCAGCGCCGACACCTATGGCTACACCTTC
CDR3aa: CASSADTYGYTF
v_gene: TRBV5-4
abundance: medium-sized
j_gene: TRBJ1-2
d_gene: NA
len: 12

CDR3nt: TGTGCCAACCCAGGGGTATACGAGCAGTACTTC
CDR3aa: CANPGVYEQYF
v_gene: TRBV27
abundance: few
j_gene: TRBJ2-7
d_gene: NA
len: 11

CDR3nt: TGTGCCAGCTCACCAGTTCAGGACAGAAGATTTCTACAACCGTCTTTCGCCTACGAGCAGTACTTC
CDR3aa: CASSPVQDRRFLQPSFAYEQYF
v_gene: TRBV18
abundance: NA
j_gene: TRBJ2-7
d_gene: NA
len: 22

CDR3nt: TGTGCTAGTGGAAAAGCGGGGGGGGACAATGAGCAGTTCTTC
CDR3aa: CASGKAGGDNEQFF
v_gene: TRBV12-5
abundance: few
j_gene: TRBJ2-1
d_gene: TRBD2
len: 14

CDR3nt: TGTGCCAGCAGCTCCAGACAGATCCAAGAGACCCAGTACTTC
CDR3aa: CASSSRQIQETQYF
v_gene: TRBV7-2
abundance: few
j_gene: TRBJ2-5
d_gene: NA
len: 14

CDR3nt: TGCGCCACCAGGCCCCCGGGAGCCTCCTACGAGCAGTACTTC
CDR3aa: CATRPPGASYEQYF
v_gene: TRBV5-1
abundance: NA
j_gene: TRBJ2-7
d_gene: NA
len: 14

CDR3nt: TGTGCCTGGAGTGTACTACAGGGGCACTATGGCTACACCTTC
CDR3aa: CAWSVLQGHYGYTF
v_gene: TRBV30
abundance: NA
j_gene: TRBJ1-2
d_gene: TRBD1
len: 14

CDR3nt: TGTGCCAGCAGCCCCCCCGGCGGGACAGGGGCTGGCTACACCTTC
CDR3aa: CASSPPGGTGAGYTF
v_gene: TRBV7-2
abundance: few
j_gene: TRBJ1-2
d_gene: TRBD1
len: 15

CDR3nt: TGTGCCAGCAGCTTTGGGCGGGTCGGCCAAGAGACCCAGTACTTC
CDR3aa: CASSFGRVGQETQYF
v_gene: TRBV5-4
abundance: many
j_gene: TRBJ2-5
d_gene: NA
len: 15

CDR3nt: TGCAGTGCTGACAGGGGATACGAGCAGTACTTC
CDR3aa: CSADRGYEQYF
v_gene: TRBV20-1
abundance: NA
j_gene: TRBJ2-7
d_gene: TRBD1
len: 11

CDR3nt: TGTGCCAGCAGTGACTCATATGGCTACACCTTC
CDR3aa: CASSDSYGYTF
v_gene: TRBV28
abundance: many
j_gene: TRBJ1-2
d_gene: NA
len: 11

CDR3nt: TGTGCCAGCAGTTTAGCGGGAGTAAGGAGGGATACGCAGTATTTT
CDR3aa: CASSLAGVRRDTQYF
v_gene: TRBV27
abundance: few
j_gene: TRBJ2-3
d_gene: TRBD2
len: 15

CDR3nt: TGTGCCTGGAGTTCGGGAAGCAATCAGCCCCAGCATTTT
CDR3aa: CAWSSGSNQPQHF
v_gene: TRBV30
abundance: few
j_gene: TRBJ1-5
d_gene: NA
len: 13

CDR3nt: TGCGCCAGCAGCCCTTCGGGGGGTGACGTGGGCTACACCTTC
CDR3aa: CASSPSGGDVGYTF
v_gene: TRBV5-1
abundance: few
j_gene: TRBJ1-2
d_gene: NA
len: 14

CDR3nt: TGTGCCAGCACAGACGGGGGACAGGGGGATGAAAAACTGTTTTTT
CDR3aa: CASTDGGQGDEKLFF
v_gene: TRBV18
abundance: NA
j_gene: TRBJ1-4
d_gene: TRBD1
len: 15

CDR3nt: TGTGCCACCGCCGCACTAGCGGGGGTCCAGGATACGCAGTATTTT
CDR3aa: CATAALAGVQDTQYF
v_gene: TRBV18
abundance: few
j_gene: TRBJ2-3
d_gene: TRBD2
len: 15

CDR3nt: TGTGCCAGCAGCGTAGAGGGACAGGGGGCCACTGAAGCTTTCTTT
CDR3aa: CASSVEGQGATEAFF
v_gene: TRBV9
abundance: NA
j_gene: TRBJ1-1
d_gene: TRBD1
len: 15

CDR3nt: TGCGCCAGCAGCCAAGATCCCAGCGGGAGTCGACACAATGAGCAGTTCTTC
CDR3aa: CASSQDPSGSRHNEQFF
v_gene: TRBV4-1
abundance: few
j_gene: TRBJ2-1
d_gene: TRBD2
len: 17

CDR3nt: TGTGCCAGCAGCTTAGAGGCGGGAGGGTTCTACGAGCAGTACTTC
CDR3aa: CASSLEAGGFYEQYF
v_gene: TRBV7-2
abundance: few
j_gene: TRBJ2-7
d_gene: TRBD2
len: 15

CDR3nt: TGTGCCACCAGCGGGGGGGACAGGGGATATCTTCAGCCCCAGCATTTT
CDR3aa: CATSGGDRGYLQPQHF
v_gene: TRBV15
abundance: few
j_gene: TRBJ1-5
d_gene: TRBD1
len: 16

CDR3nt: TGTGCCAGCCACCCGGGACAAGGGATAGGCAATGAGCAGTTCTTC
CDR3aa: CASHPGQGIGNEQFF
v_gene: TRBV7-2
abundance: NA
j_gene: TRBJ2-1
d_gene: NA
len: 15

CDR3nt: TGTGCCAGCAGCCAAGTATCTGGCGGGAGGGGACACACAGATACGCAGTATTTT
CDR3aa: CASSQVSGGRGHTDTQYF
v_gene: TRBV4-2
abundance: few
j_gene: TRBJ2-3
d_gene: TRBD2
len: 18

CDR3nt: TGTGCCAGTAGTCTTGGGACTAGCGGGAGGGCTGTTGAGCAGTTCTTC
CDR3aa: CASSLGTSGRAVEQFF
v_gene: TRBV19
abundance: few
j_gene: TRBJ2-1
d_gene: TRBD2
len: 16

CDR3nt: TGTGCCAGCAGCTTAACACCTACAGATACGCAGTATTTT
CDR3aa: CASSLTPTDTQYF
v_gene: TRBV13
abundance: many
j_gene: TRBJ2-3
d_gene: NA
len: 13

CDR3nt: TGTGCCAGTACTAATACGGAGCACTCCTACGAGCAGTACTTC
CDR3aa: CASTNTEHSYEQYF
v_gene: TRBV28
abundance: NA
j_gene: TRBJ2-7
d_gene: NA
len: 14

CDR3nt: TGCAGCGTTGGACAGGTTGGCGGCACCGGGGAGCTGTTTTTT
CDR3aa: CSVGQVGGTGELFF
v_gene: TRBV29-1
abundance: many
j_gene: TRBJ2-2
d_gene: NA
len: 14

CDR3nt: TGTGCCAGCTCACCAGGGGGGAGCACAGATACGCAGTATTTT
CDR3aa: CASSPGGSTDTQYF
v_gene: TRBV18
abundance: few
j_gene: TRBJ2-3
d_gene: NA
len: 14

CDR3nt: TGTGCCAGCAGCCCCCAGGGCAGCGAAGCTTTCTTT
CDR3aa: CASSPQGSEAFF
v_gene: TRBV7-8
abundance: few
j_gene: TRBJ1-1
d_gene: NA
len: 12

CDR3nt: TGCAGCGTTGAACAGACAGGGGTCCCAGATACGCAGTATTTT
CDR3aa: CSVEQTGVPDTQYF
v_gene: TRBV29-1
abundance: medium-sized
j_gene: TRBJ2-3
d_gene: TRBD1
len: 14

CDR3nt: TGTGCCAGCAGCCCCCGACAGGGTATGAACACTGAAGCTTTCTTT
CDR3aa: CASSPRQGMNTEAFF
v_gene: TRBV7-6
abundance: NA
j_gene: TRBJ1-1
d_gene: TRBD1
len: 15

CDR3nt: TGTGCCAGCACTAGGACAGGAGGCAATCAGCCCCAGCATTTT
CDR3aa: CASTRTGGNQPQHF
v_gene: TRBV2
abundance: few
j_gene: TRBJ1-5
d_gene: TRBD1
len: 14

CDR3nt: TGTGCCAGCAGCCCCCGCAATGAGCAGTTCTTC
CDR3aa: CASSPRNEQFF
v_gene: TRBV7-9
abundance: few
j_gene: TRBJ2-1
d_gene: NA
len: 11

CDR3nt: TGCGCCAGCAGTCAATCTCTTTTACAGGACAACTCTGGGGCCAACGTCCTGACTTTC
CDR3aa: CASSQSLLQDNSGANVLTF
v_gene: TRBV23-1
abundance: NA
j_gene: TRBJ2-6
d_gene: NA
len: 19

CDR3nt: TGTGCCATCAGCGCGGGGGCTGCCACCGGGGAGCTGTTTTTT
CDR3aa: CAISAGAATGELFF
v_gene: TRBV10-3
abundance: few
j_gene: TRBJ2-2
d_gene: NA
len: 14

CDR3nt: TGTGCCGCGGAGCTTCTACCTACCTACAATGAGCAGTTCTTC
CDR3aa: CAAELLPTYNEQFF
v_gene: TRBV6-6
abundance: NA
j_gene: TRBJ2-1
d_gene: NA
len: 14

CDR3nt: TGTGCCAGCAGCTTGGGGAGAGATACGCAGTATTTT
CDR3aa: CASSLGRDTQYF
v_gene: TRBV7-3
abundance: NA
j_gene: TRBJ2-3
d_gene: NA
len: 12

CDR3nt: TGTGCTAGCAGCTTAAACAGGGAAACTGAAGCTTTCTTT
CDR3aa: CASSLNRETEAFF
v_gene: TRBV7-7
abundance: few
j_gene: TRBJ1-1
d_gene: NA
len: 13

CDR3nt: TGCGCCAGCAGAGCTGGGACAGGATCGGGGGAGCTGTTTTTT
CDR3aa: CASRAGTGSGELFF
v_gene: TRBV5-1
abundance: many
j_gene: TRBJ2-2
d_gene: TRBD1
len: 14

CDR3nt: TGTGCCAGCAGCTTAGACGGCGGGAGGGGCACGAACAATGAGCAGTTCTTC
CDR3aa: CASSLDGGRGTNNEQFF
v_gene: TRBV7-9
abundance: few
j_gene: TRBJ2-1
d_gene: TRBD2
len: 17

CDR3nt: TGTGCCAGCAGCTTAGGTCGTTCTCAGACTAGCGGGAATTGGAATGAGCAGTTCTTC
CDR3aa: CASSLGRSQTSGNWNEQFF
v_gene: TRBV13
abundance: NA
j_gene: TRBJ2-1
d_gene: TRBD2
len: 19

CDR3nt: TGTGCCAGCAGCCAACAGGGGGCGCGGAACACTGAAGCTTTCTTT
CDR3aa: CASSQQGARNTEAFF
v_gene: TRBV16
abundance: NA
j_gene: TRBJ1-1
d_gene: TRBD1
len: 15

CDR3nt: TGTGCCAGCAGCAGACAGGTGAAAAACATTCAGTACTTC
CDR3aa: CASSRQVKNIQYF
v_gene: TRBV7-2
abundance: few
j_gene: TRBJ2-4
d_gene: NA
len: 13

CDR3nt: TGTGCCAGCAGTGTTGGGACAGCGAAATATAGCAATCAGCCCCAGCATTTT
CDR3aa: CASSVGTAKYSNQPQHF
v_gene: TRBV6-1
abundance: many
j_gene: TRBJ1-5
d_gene: TRBD1
len: 17